One sample yielded the 7 T cell receptor beta chains listed below, sequenced in a study of blood T cell repertoires in COVID-19. Measured with immunoSEQ multiplex PCR; TCRdb has only the in-frame clones, and not every one. The sample contains about 190,000 clones, about 77% of which appear only once. The sample comprised PBMCs or T cells enriched from blood (not recorded which). The receptor set was obtained from a woman in her fifties or sixties with acute COVID-19.

This clone was seen just once. The chain employs TRBV19 and TRBJ1-5; no clear D gene. This CDR3 comprises 11 residues. V shed 6 bases and J shed 6 bases, with 6 bases lying between them. In germline, CDR1 is LNHDA, CDR2 SQIVND (reference sequence). The CDR3 bases are TGTGCCAGTAGAGCGGGTCAGCCCCAGCATTTT. As protein: CASRAGQPQHF.

The chain couples TRBV3-1 (or the pseudogene TRBV3-2) to TRBJ2-1; 7 bases align to TRBD1. The CDR3 sequence is 17 residues long. The V gene end was trimmed by 4 bases and the J gene end by 8 bases; junction bases not matched to a gene: 17. The germline CDR1 and CDR2 sequences are LGHDT and YNNKEL (reference sequence). The DNA of the CDR3 is TGTGCCAGCAGCCCCAGATTAACAGGGGAACCTAAGGATGAGCAGTTCTTC. It codes for CASSPRLTGEPKDEQFF.

Only one count was recorded for this clone. In the same sample, other DNA sequences code for this CDR3. V and J are TRBV3-1 (or the pseudogene TRBV3-2) and TRBJ1-1; the match to TRBD1 covers 7 bases. The CDR3 has 14 amino acids. With V trimmed by 2 bases and J by 3 bases, 3 bases remained unmatched. Germline assignment: CDR1 LGHDT and CDR2 YNNKEL (reference sequence). The CDR3 DNA sequence: TGTGCCAGCAGCCAACGGGACAGCTACACTGAAGCTTTCTTT. It specifies CASSQRDSYTEAFF.

The J gene is TRBJ2-2, the V gene TRBV7-6, with D uncertain. The ends were cut back, 1 base at V and 5 bases at J, with 11 bases in the middle. The germline V gene encodes CDR1 SGHVS and CDR2 FNYEAQ. The CDR3 loop spans 15 amino acids. The CDR3 loop reads CASSLESRTTGELFF. The CDR3 nucleotides are TGTGCCAGCAGCTTAGAGTCTAGAACGACCGGGGAGCTGTTTTTT.

V usage is TRBV19 and J usage is TRBJ1-4; D is ambiguous. Germline lookup yields CDR1 LNHDA and CDR2 SQIVND (reference sequence). Trimming cost V 3 bases and J 0 bases, with 5 bases left between them. This CDR3 spans 14 amino acids. Here the CDR3 DNA reads TGTGCCAGTAGTATCCCCACAACTAATGAAAAACTGTTTTTT. Its protein is CASSIPTTNEKLFF.

This clone occurred once. This chain joins TRBV18 and TRBJ2-3; 8 positions match TRBD1. CDR1 and CDR2 from the germline V gene are KGHSH and LQKENI. The trim removed 3 bases at V and 2 bases at J, leaving 4 bases unmatched. This CDR3 has 15 amino acids. The CDR3 region has the DNA TGTGCCAGCTCACCCAGGACAGGGATCACAGATACGCAGTATTTT. Encoded protein: CASSPRTGITDTQYF.

The J gene is TRBJ2-1, the V gene TRBV9; 11 bases map to TRBD2. The trim removed 3 bases at V and 4 bases at J, leaving 3 bases unmatched. Germline loops: CDR1 SGDLS, CDR2 YYNGEE. CDR3 length: 15 residues. The CDR3 protein is CASSATSGVYNEQFF. The CDR3 DNA follows: TGTGCCAGCAGCGCGACTAGCGGGGTATACAATGAGCAGTTCTTC.